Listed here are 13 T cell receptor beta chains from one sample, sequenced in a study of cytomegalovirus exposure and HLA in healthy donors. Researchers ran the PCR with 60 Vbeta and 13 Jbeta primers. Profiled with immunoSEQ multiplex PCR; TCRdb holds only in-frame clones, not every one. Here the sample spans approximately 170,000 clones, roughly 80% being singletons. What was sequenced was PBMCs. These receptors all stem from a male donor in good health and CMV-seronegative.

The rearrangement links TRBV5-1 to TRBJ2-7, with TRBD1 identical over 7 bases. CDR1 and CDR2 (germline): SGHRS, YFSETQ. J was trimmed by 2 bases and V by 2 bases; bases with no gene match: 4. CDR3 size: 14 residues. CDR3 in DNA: TGCGCCAGCAGCTTTTCGACAGGGCCCTACGAGCAGTACTTC. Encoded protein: CASSFSTGPYEQYF.

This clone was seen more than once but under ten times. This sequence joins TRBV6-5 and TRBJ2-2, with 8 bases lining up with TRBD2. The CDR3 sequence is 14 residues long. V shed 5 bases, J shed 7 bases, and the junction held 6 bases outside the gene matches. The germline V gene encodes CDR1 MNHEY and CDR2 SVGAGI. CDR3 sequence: CASSTGGAIGELFF. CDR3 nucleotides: TGTGCCAGCAGTACCGGGGGGGCGATCGGGGAGCTGTTTTTT.

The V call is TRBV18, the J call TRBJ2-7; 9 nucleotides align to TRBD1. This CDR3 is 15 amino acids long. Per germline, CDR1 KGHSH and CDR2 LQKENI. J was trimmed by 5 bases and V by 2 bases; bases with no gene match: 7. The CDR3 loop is CASSPGTGNGNEQYF. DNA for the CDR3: TGTGCCAGCTCACCAGGGACAGGGAATGGGAACGAGCAGTACTTC.

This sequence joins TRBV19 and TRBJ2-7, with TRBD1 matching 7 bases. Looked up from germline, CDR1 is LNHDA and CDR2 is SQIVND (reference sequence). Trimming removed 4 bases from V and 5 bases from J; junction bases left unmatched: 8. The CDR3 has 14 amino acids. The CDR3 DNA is TGTGCCAGTAGTAGACAGGGAGAGTATGACGAGCAGTACTTC. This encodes CASSRQGEYDEQYF. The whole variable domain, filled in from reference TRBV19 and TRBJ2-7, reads DGGITQSPKYLFRKEGQNVTLSCEQNLNHDAMYWYRQDPGQGLRLIYYSQIVNDFQKGDIAEGYSVSREKKESFPLTVTSAQKNPTAFYLCASSRQGEYDEQYFGPGTRLTVT.

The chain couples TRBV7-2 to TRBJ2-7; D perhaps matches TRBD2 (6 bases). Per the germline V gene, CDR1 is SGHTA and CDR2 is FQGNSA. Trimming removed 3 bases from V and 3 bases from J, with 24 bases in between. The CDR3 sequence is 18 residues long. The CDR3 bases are TGTGCCAGCAGCTTTATAACCAACGGACTAACACAACTCTACGAGCAGTACTTC. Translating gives CASSFITNGLTQLYEQYF.

CDR3 DNA: TGTGCCAGCAGCAGGGGGACTAGCGGAACCACAGATACGCAGTATTTT. Residues: CASSRGTSGTTDTQYF. The chain has TRBV28 and TRBJ2-3; TRBD2 matches 11 bases. The CDR3 is made up of 16 amino acids. Trimming removed 6 bases from V and 2 bases from J; junction bases left unmatched: 7. The germline V gene encodes CDR1 MDHEN and CDR2 SYDVKM.

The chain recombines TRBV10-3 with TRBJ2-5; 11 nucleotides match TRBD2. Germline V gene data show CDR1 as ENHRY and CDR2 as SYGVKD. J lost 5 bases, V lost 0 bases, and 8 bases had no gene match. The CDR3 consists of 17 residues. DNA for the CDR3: TGTGCCATCAGTGAGTCCTTCCTAGCGGGAGGTGGGGAGACCCAGTACTTC. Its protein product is CAISESFLAGGGETQYF.

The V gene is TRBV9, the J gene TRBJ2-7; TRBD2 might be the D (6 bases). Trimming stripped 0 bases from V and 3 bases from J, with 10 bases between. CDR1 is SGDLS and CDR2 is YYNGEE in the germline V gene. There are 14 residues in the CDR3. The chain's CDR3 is CASSVAQTSYEQYF. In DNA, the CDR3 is TGTGCCAGCAGCGTAGCCCAGACTAGCTACGAGCAGTACTTC.

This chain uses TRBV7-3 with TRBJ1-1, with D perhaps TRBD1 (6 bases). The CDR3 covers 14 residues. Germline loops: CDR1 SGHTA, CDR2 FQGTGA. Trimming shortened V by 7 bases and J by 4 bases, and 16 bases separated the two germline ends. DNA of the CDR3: TGTGCCAGCACCGCGACAGGCGTACTCACTGAAGCTTTCTTT. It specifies CASTATGVLTEAFF.

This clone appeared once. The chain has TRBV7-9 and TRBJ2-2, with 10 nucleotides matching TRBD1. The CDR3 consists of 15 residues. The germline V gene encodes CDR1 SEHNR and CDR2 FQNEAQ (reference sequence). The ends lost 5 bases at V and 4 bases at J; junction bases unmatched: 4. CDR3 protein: CASSPGTGVTGELFF. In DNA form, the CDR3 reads TGTGCCAGCAGCCCCGGGACAGGGGTCACCGGGGAGCTGTTTTTT. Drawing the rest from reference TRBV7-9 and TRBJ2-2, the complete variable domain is DTGVSQNPRHKITKRGQNVTFRCDPISEHNRLYWYRQTLGQGPEFLTYFQNEAQLEKSRLLSDRFSAERPKGSFSTLEIQRTEQGDSAMYLCASSPGTGVTGELFFGEGSRLTVL.

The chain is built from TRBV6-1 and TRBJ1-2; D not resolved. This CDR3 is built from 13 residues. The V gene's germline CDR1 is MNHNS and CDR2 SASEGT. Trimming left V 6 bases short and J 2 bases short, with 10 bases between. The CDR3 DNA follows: TGTGCCAGCAGCTTGGACTGGAACTATGGCTACACCTTC. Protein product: CASSLDWNYGYTF.

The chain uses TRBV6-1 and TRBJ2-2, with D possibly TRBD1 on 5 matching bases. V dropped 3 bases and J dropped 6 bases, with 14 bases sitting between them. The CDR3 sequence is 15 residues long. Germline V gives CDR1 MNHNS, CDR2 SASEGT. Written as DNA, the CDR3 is TGTGCCAGCAGTGAGCGTCAGGGTCGATCCGGGGAGCTGTTTTTT. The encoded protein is CASSERQGRSGELFF.

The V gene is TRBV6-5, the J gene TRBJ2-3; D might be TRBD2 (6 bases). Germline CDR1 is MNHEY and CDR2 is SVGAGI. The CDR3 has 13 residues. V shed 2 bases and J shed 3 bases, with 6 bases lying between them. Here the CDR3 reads CASSYGTTDTQYF. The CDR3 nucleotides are TGTGCCAGCAGTTACGGGACTACAGATACGCAGTATTTT.